This T cell receptor (beta chain) was sequenced for a study of shared clonotypes between healthy human individuals. This clone was observed a single time. CDR1 and CDR2 from the germline V gene are LGHNA and YSLEER. The V segment lost 3 bases and the J segment 5 bases; nucleotides outside the gene matches: 12. This CDR3 contains 17 residues. The assay was run at deep level. Genomic DNA from each subset was divided evenly over several immunoSEQ plates. In the sorted-subset replicate PCRs, approximately 200 ng DNA, 25,000 to 35,000 T cell genomes, was used. Profiling relied on immunoSEQ multiplex PCR, and the TCRdb table lists in-frame clones only, not all of them. The table records over 2,000,000 clones, around 93% of them present only once. As defined, naive CD8 cells were CD45RO-negative and positively selected for CCR7, with terminally differentiated effector memory CD45RA+ cells excluded.

The TCR originated in a young man in good health. Some clones in this sample may be carry-over from other donors' samples. This chain joins TRBV4-3 and TRBJ2-7; 11 bases match TRBD2. The sample consisted of naive CD8+ T cells from PBMCs. The CDR3 nucleotides read TGCGCCAGCAGCCACCCCGGGACTAGCGGCACCAGACACGAGCAGTACTTC. This translates into CASSHPGTSGTRHEQYF.